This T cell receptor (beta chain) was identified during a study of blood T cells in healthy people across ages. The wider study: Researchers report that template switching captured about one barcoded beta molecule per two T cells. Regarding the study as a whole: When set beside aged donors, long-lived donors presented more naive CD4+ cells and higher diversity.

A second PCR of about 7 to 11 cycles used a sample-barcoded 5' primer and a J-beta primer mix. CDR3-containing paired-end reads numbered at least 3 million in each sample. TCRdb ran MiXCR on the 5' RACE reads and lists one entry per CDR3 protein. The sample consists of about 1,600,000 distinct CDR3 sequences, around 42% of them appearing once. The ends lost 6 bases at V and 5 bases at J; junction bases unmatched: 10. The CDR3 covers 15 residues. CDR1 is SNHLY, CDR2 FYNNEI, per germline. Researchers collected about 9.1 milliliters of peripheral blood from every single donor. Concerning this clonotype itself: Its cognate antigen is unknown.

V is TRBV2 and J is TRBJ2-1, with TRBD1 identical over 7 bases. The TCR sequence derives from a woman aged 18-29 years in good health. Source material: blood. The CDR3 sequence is CASRERATGDNEQFF. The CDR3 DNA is TGTGCCAGCAGAGAACGTGCCACAGGGGACAATGAGCAGTTCTTC.